One sample yielded the 6 T cell receptor beta chains listed below, sequenced in a study of T cells after yellow fever vaccination. TCRdb redid the calling of the 5' RACE reads with MiXCR, one entry per CDR3 protein. The sample carries about 170,000 distinct CDR3 sequences, about 6.2% recorded once. The sample was CD4+ T cells sorted from PBMCs, taken on the day of the first yellow fever vaccination. The receptors here all came from a man between 18 and 29 years old who received the YFV17D yellow fever vaccine.

The table lists this clonotype with many counts. CDR3 sequence: CASSPRTGKQETQYF. CDR3 coding DNA: TGTGCCAGCTCACCCAGGACAGGGAAACAAGAGACCCAGTACTTC. The rearrangement joins TRBV18 to TRBJ2-5; 8 bases line up with TRBD1. The CDR3 runs 15 residues. V shed 3 bases, J shed 2 bases, and the junction held 5 bases outside the gene matches. The germline V gene has CDR1 KGHSH and CDR2 LQKENI.

This clonotype was seen only a few times. The chain recombines TRBV7-2 with TRBJ2-1; 9 positions agree with TRBD2. J was trimmed by 3 bases and V by 6 bases; bases with no gene match: 6. The CDR3 totals 15 residues. Germline CDR1 is SGHTA and CDR2 is FQGNSA. The CDR3 reads CASRVAGAVYNEQFF. CDR3 in DNA: TGTGCCAGCAGAGTAGCGGGAGCTGTCTACAATGAGCAGTTCTTC.

The chain joins TRBV7-3 to TRBJ1-2, with D unclear. CDR3 length: 15 amino acids. V was shortened by 5 bases and J by 0 bases, with 13 bases between the two germline ends. Germline CDR1 SGHTA, CDR2 FQGTGA. The CDR3 region is CASSPAPLTNYGYTF. CDR3 nucleotides: TGTGCCAGCAGCCCAGCACCTCTTACTAACTATGGCTACACCTTC.

This clonotype has only a few counts. V is TRBV7-6 and J is TRBJ2-1; D might be TRBD2 (6 bases). Looked up from germline, CDR1 is SGHVS and CDR2 is FNYEAQ. This CDR3 has 18 residues. Trimming took 0 bases from V and 4 from J, leaving 19 bases between them. CDR3 nucleotide sequence: TGTGCCAGCAGCTTAGCGAAACCGGGACGGGGGTTATACAATGAGCAGTTCTTC. This gives the protein CASSLAKPGRGLYNEQFF.

This clonotype has only a few counts. The chain employs TRBV6-1 and TRBJ2-3; a weak D match, TRBD1 (6 bases). V lost 7 bases and J 2 bases, leaving 25 bases between the germline ends. CDR3 length: 18 amino acids. Germline V lookup: CDR1 MNHNS, CDR2 SASEGT. The CDR3: CASTRKGTPSPHTDTQYF. CDR3 nucleotide sequence: TGTGCCAGCACCAGGAAAGGGACACCCTCCCCGCACACAGATACGCAGTATTTT.

The chain joins TRBV7-8 to TRBJ1-5; TRBD1 might be the D (6 bases). Germline values: CDR1 SGHVS, CDR2 FQNEAQ. There are 15 residues in the CDR3. The V gene lost 2 bases and the J gene lost 4 bases, with 12 bases spanning the gap. The CDR3 coding sequence is TGTGCCAGCAGCTTAACACTAGGGGGGAATCAGCCCCAGCATTTT. This encodes CASSLTLGGNQPQHF. Supplemented by reference TRBV7-8 and TRBJ1-5, the full variable domain reads GAGVSQSPRYKVAKRGQDVALRCDPISGHVSLFWYQQALGQGPEFLTYFQNEAQLDKSGLPSDRFFAERPEGSVSTLKIQRTQQEDSAVYLCASSLTLGGNQPQHFGDGTRLSIL.